This TCR beta chain was recorded in a study of blood T cells in healthy people across ages. Study conclusions and caveats: Age brought a roughly linear fall in TCR beta diversity measured per million T cells. A strong correlation was seen between TCR beta diversity and naive T cell percentage.

The length of the CDR3 is 15 residues. Germline lookup yields CDR1 LGHDT and CDR2 YNNKEL (reference sequence). The J segment lost 6 bases and the V segment lost 2 bases, leaving 4 bases of the junction unmatched. Through a sample-barcoded 5' primer and a J-beta primer mix, a second PCR was run for roughly 6 to 12 cycles. One entry per CDR3 protein results from TCRdb running MiXCR on the 5' RACE reads. The data show about 1.8 million distinct CDR3 sequences, about 50% seen once. Each donor gave approximately 9.5 milliliters of peripheral blood. As concerns this clonotype: Its antigen is unknown.

Sequenced: blood. The sequence came from a woman in her thirties or forties in good health. The gene calls are TRBV3-1 and TRBJ1-2, with 12 nucleotides matching TRBD1. The CDR3 loop is CASSQNRDRGHGYTF. As DNA, the CDR3 is TGTGCCAGCAGCCAAAACCGGGACAGGGGGCATGGCTACACCTTC.